A single sample gave rise to the 25 T cell receptor beta chains below, sequenced in a study of tumor and adjacent non-tumor tissue in lung cancer. RNA was extracted from bulk tissue without any cell sorting. The normal lung tissue was taken more than 3 cm from the tumor edge. The library came from three nested PCR rounds adapted from ARM-PCR protocols. TCRdb used MiXCR to reprocess the multiplex PCR reads, holding one entry per CDR3 protein. In the table there are 45,000 to 65,000 distinct CDR3 sequences, 60% to 80% of which are singletons. Input material: distant non-tumor lung tissue. These receptors originate from a woman aged 55 to 70 with non-small cell lung cancer.

In this sample, this clonotype turned up many times. CDR3 sequence: CASSSRDSLRFF. As DNA, the CDR3 is TGTGCCAGCAGCTCTAGGGACAGCTTAAGGTTCTTC. J is TRBJ2-1 and V is TRBV5-4, with 7 bases fitting TRBD1. This CDR3 is 12 amino acids long. Germline CDR1 reads SGHNT; CDR2 reads YYREEE (reference sequence). After removal of 3 bases from V and 15 bases from J, the junction contained 9 bases not matched to a gene.

The rearrangement joins TRBV25-1 to TRBJ2-7; weak D call: TRBD2 (6 bases). Trimming removed 1 base from V and 7 bases from J, with 17 bases in between. Germline V lookup: CDR1 MGHDK, CDR2 SYGVNS. The CDR3 is 15 amino acids. The CDR3 DNA reads as TGTGCCAGCAGTGAATCGCGGGGCTCCCTTAGAGAGCAGTACTTC. This translates into CASSESRGSLREQYF.

The genes are TRBV9 and TRBJ2-7, with TRBD1 identical over 9 bases. V lost 0 bases, J lost 4 bases, and 5 bases stayed unmatched. The CDR3 is 15 amino acids. Looked up from germline, CDR1 is SGDLS and CDR2 is YYNGEE. This CDR3 is CASSVDGTGIYEQYF. CDR3 in DNA: TGTGCCAGCAGCGTAGATGGGACAGGGATTTACGAGCAGTACTTC.

This chain uses TRBV29-1 with TRBJ1-2, with a weak D call TRBD1 (6 bases). The ends were cut back, 7 bases at V and 8 bases at J, with 17 bases in the middle. The germline gives CDR1 SQVTM, CDR2 ANQGSEA. This CDR3 region has 12 residues. The CDR3 region has the DNA TGCAGCGGTAGACAGGACATCAACGGCTACACCTTC. It encodes CSGRQDINGYTF.

A word on this clonotype: Given the absence of the conserved phenylalanine or tryptophan at the CDR3 end, a read error is likely. The rearrangement links TRBV4-3 to TRBJ1-1, with 8 positions matching TRBD1. Unmatched junction bases numbered 16, after V lost 4 bases and J lost 9 bases. The CDR3 length is 16 residues. From germline, CDR1 is LGHNA and CDR2 YSLEER. Here the CDR3 DNA reads TGCGCCAGCAGCCCACGAAGGACAGGGTATGGCATTAAAGCTTTCCAT. Translating it yields CASSPRRTGYGIKAFH.

Turning to this clonotype: Because the CDR3 is missing its conserved closing phenylalanine or tryptophan, this is likely a read error. J is TRBJ1-5 and V is TRBV6-2 or TRBV6-3, with D perhaps matching TRBD1 (6 bases). CDR1 is MNHEY and CDR2 is SVGEGT in the germline V gene. The CDR3 runs 15 residues. The CDR3 DNA reads as TGTGCCATCAGTCACGGTAGGACAGACAATCAGCCCCAGCATTGT. Translation gives CAISHGRTDNQPQHC.

The chain couples TRBV12-3 or TRBV12-4 to TRBJ2-1; D not resolved. The length of the CDR3 is 12 residues. CDR3 amino acids: CVTSSDSREQFF. The CDR3 bases are TGTGTCACCAGTTCGGATAGCCGTGAGCAGTTCTTC.

This clonotype came up many times. A read error may be the cause here, since a much bigger clone is one base away. The chain links TRBV5-4 to TRBJ2-3; 9 bases are shared with TRBD1. V was pared by 3 bases and J by 7 bases, with 6 bases of the junction left unmatched. Germline V CDR1 and CDR2: SGHNT, YYREEE (reference sequence). CDR3 length: 14 amino acids. In DNA form, the CDR3 reads TGTGCCAGCAGCTCAAGGGACAGGGCAAATACGCAGTATTTT. Its protein product is CASSSRDRANTQYF.

This clonotype was seen ten or more times. The rearrangement links TRBV6-6 to TRBJ2-3; weak D call: TRBD1 (6 bases). Germline CDR1 MNHNY, CDR2 SVGAGI (reference sequence). The CDR3 spans 14 residues. V dropped 2 bases and J dropped 7 bases, with 13 bases sitting between them. For the CDR3, the DNA is TGTGCCAGCAGTTACGGGTTGCAGGGGAATACGCAGTATTTT. Its protein is CASSYGLQGNTQYF.

The gene calls are TRBV28 and TRBJ2-5, with D tentatively TRBD2 (6 bases). CDR3 length equals 14 residues. V was trimmed by 8 bases and J by 10 bases, leaving 23 bases between them. The germline CDR1 and CDR2 sequences are MDHEN and SYDVKM. CDR3 amino acids: CASRPPGERKIQYF. The CDR3 region has the DNA TGTGCCAGCCGCCCACCGGGGGAGAGGAAGATCCAGTACTTC.

The rearrangement joins TRBV2 to TRBJ2-7; D is unresolved. Looked up from germline, CDR1 is SNHLY and CDR2 is FYNNEI. The CDR3 has 15 residues. The V gene lost 4 bases and the J gene lost 0 bases, with 13 bases spanning the gap. The CDR3 loop reads CASSVNGRNSYEQYF. Here the CDR3 DNA reads TGTGCCAGCAGTGTCAATGGCAGAAACTCCTACGAGCAGTACTTC.

The chain couples TRBV7-3 to TRBJ2-1; tentatively, D is TRBD1 (5 bases). Trimming stripped 1 base from V and 8 bases from J, with 12 bases between. Per the germline V gene, CDR1 is SGHTA and CDR2 is FQGTGA. The CDR3 contains 14 residues. CDR3 residues: CASSLRGGHDEQFF. The CDR3 DNA follows: TGTGCCAGCAGCTTAAGGGGTGGACACGATGAGCAGTTCTTC.

Worth noting for this clonotype: Compared with germline, one end of the junction differs, possibly owing to a read error. This sequence joins TRBV6-2 or TRBV6-3 and TRBJ2-5; maybe TRBD2 (6 bases). The CDR3 runs to 16 residues. Germline CDR1 MNHEY, CDR2 SVGEGT. This CDR3 is CASRCTGCLDRETRYF. The CDR3 DNA reads TGTGCCAGCAGGTGCACTGGTTGCCTCGACCGGGAGACCCGGTACTTC.

There are many counts of this clonotype. V is TRBV6-1 and J is TRBJ2-1; possibly TRBD2 for D (6 bases). From germline, CDR1 is MNHNS and CDR2 SASEGT. The CDR3 contains 13 residues. The V gene lost 7 bases and the J gene lost 6 bases, with 13 bases spanning the gap. The CDR3 nucleotides read TGTGCCAGCATTTTTGCGGGGTCCAATGAGCAGTTCTTC. Residues: CASIFAGSNEQFF.

Worth noting for this clonotype: Mismatch with germline at one junction end may stem from a read error. This rearrangement joins TRBV7-8 to TRBJ1-2, with D tentatively TRBD1 (6 bases). The CDR3 sequence is 15 residues long. CDR1 is SGHVS, CDR2 FQNEAQ, per germline. The CDR3 loop is CASSLNPAGDGGFTF. Here the CDR3 DNA reads TGTGCCAGCAGCTTAAACCCGGCAGGGGATGGTGGCTTCACCTTC.

A remark on this clonotype: The CDR3 end shows no conserved phenylalanine or tryptophan, and so a read error is likely. This chain links TRBV11-1 with TRBJ2-1, with D perhaps TRBD2 (5 bases). The length of the CDR3 is 17 residues. The germline V gene encodes CDR1 SGHAT and CDR2 FQDESV (reference sequence). The CDR3, as DNA: TGTGCCGGCAGTCGGGGTTTCGCAGCGAGCTCCTATAATGAGCAGTTCTTA. It specifies CAGSRGFAASSYNEQFL.

This clonotype was counted many times. The genes are TRBV28 and TRBJ2-3; D is unclear. The CDR3 is made up of 11 amino acids. The V gene lost 5 bases and the J gene lost 1 base, with 1 base spanning the gap. Germline CDR1 reads MDHEN; CDR2 reads SYDVKM. CDR3 sequence reads: CASSRTDTQYF. DNA for the CDR3: TGTGCCAGCAGTCGCACAGATACGCAGTATTTT.

Turning to this clonotype: This may stem from a read error, because a much larger clone lies one nucleotide away. V and J are TRBV30 and TRBJ1-1; D is perhaps TRBD1 (5 bases). Looked up from germline, CDR1 is GTSNPN and CDR2 is SVGIG (reference sequence). The germline V and J ends were trimmed by 0 bases and 4 bases, with 12 bases remaining between them. The CDR3 has 14 amino acids. The CDR3 DNA follows: TGTGCCTGGAGTGTACGTCCAGGGTCCACTGAAGCTTTCTTT. Encoded protein: CAWSVRPGSTEAFF.

Worth noting for this clonotype: At one boundary the junction diverges from the germline segment, which might be a read error. The chain joins TRBV28 to TRBJ2-4; TRBD1 agrees at 7 bases. Germline V gene lookup returns CDR1 MDHEN and CDR2 SYDVKM. The CDR3 sequence is 14 residues long. For the CDR3, the DNA is TGTGCCGGCAGTTCCAGACAGGGTGGTCAGATTCTGTACTTC. Translating gives CAGSSRQGGQILYF.

Note on this clonotype: An end of the junction differs from the germline gene, which may be a read error. This chain uses TRBV11-2 with TRBJ2-2; 8 bases map to TRBD1. Germline values: CDR1 SGHAT, CDR2 FQNNGV. The CDR3 runs 13 residues. CDR3 sequence reads: CASSFFQTGVLFF. The CDR3, as DNA: TGTGCCAGCAGCTTTTTCCAGACAGGGGTGCTGTTTTTT.

With respect to this clonotype: The junction and the germline gene differ at one end; a read error may be behind it. The gene calls are TRBV6-6 and TRBJ2-2; a weak D match, TRBD1 (7 bases). CDR3 length: 19 amino acids. Germline CDR1 is MNHNY and CDR2 is SVGAGI (reference sequence). CDR3 protein: CASSCGTVYRGGKGGELSF. For the CDR3, the DNA is TGTGCCAGCAGTTGCGGGACAGTCTATCGTGGTGGGAAGGGCGGGGAGCTGTCTTTT.

As for this clonotype: Germline is not matched at one junction end, which may reflect a read error. The chain couples TRBV4-2 to TRBJ2-3; no clear D. The CDR3 covers 14 residues. Germline V gene data show CDR1 as LGHNA and CDR2 as YNFKEQ. The CDR3 is CASRQEARSYTQYF. The DNA of the CDR3 is TGTGCCAGCAGGCAAGAAGCGCGATCCTATACACAGTATTTT.

Remarks on this clonotype: A much bigger clone sits one base away, suggesting this may be a read error. V usage is TRBV24-1 and J usage is TRBJ1-1; D might be TRBD1 (5 bases). The V gene's germline CDR1 is KGHDR and CDR2 SFDVKD. The CDR3 sequence is 13 residues long. CDR3 amino acids: CATSDLRAGQVYF. CDR3 in DNA: TGTGCCACCAGTGATTTACGGGCAGGGCAAGTTTACTTT.

In regard to this clonotype: The junction does not match germline at one end; this may be a read error. The genes are TRBV5-1 and TRBJ2-5; D not certain. Germline-derived CDR1 and CDR2 are SGHRS and YFSETQ. The length of the CDR3 is 13 residues. The DNA of the CDR3 is TGCGACAGCAGCCAAAGGCTGGGGGAGACCCAGTACTTC. Encoded protein: CDSSQRLGETQYF.

The V call is TRBV7-2, the J call TRBJ2-3, with 8 bases that match TRBD2. V was clipped by 4 bases and J by 5 bases; unmatched bases: 8. The CDR3 extends over 15 amino acids. Germline V gene sequence: CDR1 SGHTA, CDR2 FQGNSA. CDR3 sequence (DNA): TGTGCCAGCAGCTCGGGACTAGTGGGGGGAGATACGCAGTATTTT. This gives the protein CASSSGLVGGDTQYF.